The clone carrying this T cell receptor (beta chain) was picked up one time. What it recognizes is unknown. A read error may produce the germline difference seen at one junction end. This record belongs to a study of tumor-infiltrating lymphocytes in primary liver carcinoma. General study findings and limits: Tumor-adjacent and tumor-blood pairs shared less of their repertoires than tumor region pairs shared.

Scientists recovered RNA and DNA together from roughly 21-30 mg of unsorted bulk tissue. The CDR3 length is 17 residues. The germline CDR1 and CDR2 sequences are SGHNT and YENEEA. Reverse transcription of around 500 ng total RNA with a constant-region primer produced TCR beta cDNA. TCR beta libraries came from three nested multiplex PCR rounds using slightly modified ARM-PCR. Two initial PCR rounds of around 10 cycles each paired TRBV1-TRBV30 forward primers with a C-beta reverse primer. TCRdb processed the multiplex PCR reads anew with MiXCR; each CDR3 protein has one entry. Found here are roughly 100,000 distinct CDR3 sequences, 65% to 75% of them singletons; the top ten hold around 12%.

V and J are TRBV11-3 and TRBJ2-3; D gene uncertain. Sample: liver tumor tissue from sampling region 2. The subset is: tumor region T2, inferior pole. The TCR sequence derives from a woman aged 55-69 years with primary liver carcinoma and hepatitis B virus infection. CDR3 loop: CASSLSFRPLRSDTQYF. For the CDR3, the DNA is TGTGCTAGCAGCTTATCGTTTCGGCCGCTGCGGTCAGATACGCAGTATTTT.